The clone carrying this T cell receptor beta chain was picked up a small number of times. Its antigen remains unknown. This sample was included in a study of identical twins. Study-wide findings and caveats: Twins' surplus sharing was weaker for beta out-of-frame sequences. Cord blood's abundant beta clonotypes had fewer insertions, unlike memory repertoires.

Germline CDR1 MNHEY, CDR2 SVGAGI. The CDR3 is 14 amino acids. The V end was cut by 2 bases, the J end by 4 bases, with 8 bases between. Through template switching, a universal primer site was introduced, and the cDNA contained unique molecular identifiers. TCRdb analysed the 5' RACE reads with MiXCR anew, one entry per CDR3 protein. Here the sample spans about 200,000 distinct CDR3 sequences, about a sixth being singletons. These data also featured in a second study, about T cells expressing NK-cell markers. That study reports: Eight donors were sequenced, seven testing HCMV-seropositive and one testing seronegative.

This rearrangement joins TRBV6-5 to TRBJ2-2; D tentatively fits TRBD1 or TRBD2 (5 bases each). Specimen: CD8+ T cells sorted from blood. The clonotype was recovered from a woman aged 18-29 years in good health. The CDR3 sequence: CASSYGGSTGELFF. In nucleotides, the CDR3 is TGTGCCAGCAGTTACGGGGGATCCACCGGGGAGCTGTTTTTT.